This is a list of T cell receptor beta chains from one sample in a study of blood T cell repertoires in COVID-19. Clones were read by immunoSEQ multiplex PCR, and TCRdb kept only the in-frame ones, dropping some. The sample holds over 350,000 clones, 88% seen once. The sequencing sample was made of PBMCs or T cells enriched from blood (not recorded which). The receptors stem from a woman aged 25 to 39 with acute COVID-19. The CDR3 runs from the conserved cysteine through the conserved F or W. A D gene is named only where the DNA matches it firmly. Rows may omit the clone size; those that give it use once, few, many or a size class.

TRBV9	TRBJ1-5	TRBD1	.	TGTGCCAGCAGTGAAAACAGGGGGGAAGCCTCCCTCCATCAGCCCCAGCATTTT	CASSENRGEASLHQPQHF
TRBV9	TRBJ2-2	.	.	TGTGCCAGCAGCGTTCTTTTATTCGGGGAGCTGTTTTTT	CASSVLLFGELFF
TRBV12-5	TRBJ2-7	.	.	TGTGCTAGTGGCTCCGGCTACGAGCAGTACTTC	CASGSGYEQYF
TRBV7-3	TRBJ2-1	.	.	TGTGCCAGCAGCTCAAGGGGCTCCTACAATGAGCAGTTCTTC	CASSSRGSYNEQFF
TRBV5-1	TRBJ1-1	.	.	TGCGCCAGCAGCTTGGGGCACAGGGACGCTGAAGCTTTCTTT	CASSLGHRDAEAFF
TRBV5-6	TRBJ2-7	TRBD1	.	TGTGCCAGCAGCCCGGACAGGGGCAACCCTTACGAGCAGTACTTC	CASSPDRGNPYEQYF
TRBV5-4	TRBJ2-3	TRBD1	.	TGTGCCAGCAGCTTGGGCAGACAGGGCGTAGATACGCAGTATTTT	CASSLGRQGVDTQYF
TRBV21-1	TRBJ1-1	.	.	TGTGCCAGCAGCAAAGCCCTAAGCGGGGCGGTGAACACTGAAGCTTTCTTT	CASSKALSGAVNTEAFF
TRBV7-2	TRBJ2-1	.	.	TGTGCCAGCAGCCCGCGACTCCAAAGCTCCTACAATGAGCAGTTCTTC	CASSPRLQSSYNEQFF
TRBV30	TRBJ1-1	TRBD1	once	TGTGCCTGGAGGGCCCAGGGGGCGAGGGCTGAAGCTTTCTTT	CAWRAQGARAEAFF
TRBV2	TRBJ2-7	TRBD2	few	TGTGCCAGCAGGGACGGGACTAGCGGGGGGGCGAGTTGGTACGAGCAGTACTTC	CASRDGTSGGASWYEQYF
TRBV6-6	TRBJ1-4	TRBD1	once	TGTGCCAGCAGTTACCGTAACAGGGGCTTACTGTTTTTT	CASSYRNRGLLFF
TRBV12-3/TRBV12-4	TRBJ1-1	TRBD1	.	TGTGCCAGCAGTTGGACAGGGTTCACTGAAGCTTTCTTT	CASSWTGFTEAFF
TRBV9	TRBJ2-1	.	.	TGTGCCAGCAGCGTAGAACAGAGTTACAATGAGCAGTTCTTC	CASSVEQSYNEQFF
TRBV5-1	TRBJ1-1	TRBD1	.	TGCGCCAGCAGCCCAGGGGGCGCGGAATCTGAAGCTTTCTTT	CASSPGGAESEAFF
TRBV6-5	TRBJ1-5	TRBD1	.	TGTGCCAGCAGTCGGACCGGGACAGGGAATCAGCCCCAGCATTTT	CASSRTGTGNQPQHF
TRBV18	TRBJ1-5	TRBD1	.	TGTGCCAGCCAGGGACAGGTCTCTCAGCCCCAGCATTTT	CASQGQVSQPQHF
TRBV5-1	TRBJ1-2	TRBD1	.	TGCGCCAGCAGCGGACAGGGTGGCTATGGCTACACCTTC	CASSGQGGYGYTF
TRBV6-1	TRBJ1-5	.	.	TGTGCCAGCAGTGAATCCGGGGGTAATCAGCCCCAGCATTTT	CASSESGGNQPQHF
TRBV10-2	TRBJ1-1	TRBD1	few	TGCGCCAGCAGTAGGACAGGGCTGGGCACTGAAGCTTTCTTT	CASSRTGLGTEAFF
TRBV7-9	TRBJ1-1	.	.	TGTGCCAGCAGCTTAGCGCAAGAGGCAAGCGGAGCTTTCTTT	CASSLAQEASGAFF
TRBV7-9	TRBJ1-3	.	.	TGTGCCAGCAGCCCGGATCGGGACACCATATATTTT	CASSPDRDTIYF
TRBV25-1	TRBJ2-7	.	.	TGTGCCAGCAGTGCTCTCGGTTACGAGCAGTACTTC	CASSALGYEQYF
TRBV7-3	TRBJ1-6	.	.	TGTGCCAGCAGCAGAGAACAGAACTCACCCCTCCACTTT	CASSREQNSPLHF
TRBV9	TRBJ1-3	.	.	TGTGCCAGCAGCGTTACGGGCTCTGGAAACACCATATATTTT	CASSVTGSGNTIYF
TRBV7-2	TRBJ2-7	TRBD1	.	TGTGCCAGCAGCTTAGTCGACAGGGGGGTCCACGAGCAGTACTTC	CASSLVDRGVHEQYF
TRBV13	TRBJ1-2	TRBD1	.	TGTGCCAGCAGCCTTGAGACAGGGGACCTCGCTAACTATGGCTACACCTTC	CASSLETGDLANYGYTF
TRBV29-1	TRBJ1-1	.	.	TGCAGCGTCCGGACCGACGCGGGCGGGAACACTGAAGCTTTCTTT	CSVRTDAGGNTEAFF
TRBV12-3/TRBV12-4	TRBJ1-2	TRBD1	once	TGTGCCAGCAGATACCGGACAGGTTCCGGCTACACCTTC	CASRYRTGSGYTF
TRBV4-1	TRBJ1-2	.	.	TGCGCCAGCAGCCAAGTGGGGGGAGGTGGCTACACCTTC	CASSQVGGGGYTF
TRBV18	TRBJ2-3	.	.	TGTGCCAGCTCACCACCATCTAGCACAGATACGCAGTATTTT	CASSPPSSTDTQYF
TRBV3-1/TRBV3-2	TRBJ2-3	TRBD2	once	TGTGCCAGCAGCCAGCGACTAGCGGGGGGTTCGGATACGCAGTATTTT	CASSQRLAGGSDTQYF
TRBV5-1	TRBJ1-4	.	.	TGCGCCAGCAGCCTCGCCATCCAGGGAACTAATGAAAAACTGTTTTTT	CASSLAIQGTNEKLFF
TRBV29-1	TRBJ1-1	.	.	TGCAGCGTTGAGAGTCCGAACACTGAAGCTTTCTTT	CSVESPNTEAFF
TRBV7-8	TRBJ1-2	.	.	TGTGCCAGCAGCTTACGGGATGATTCTCCCCTTCTAAACTATGGCTACACCTTC	CASSLRDDSPLLNYGYTF
TRBV20-1	TRBJ2-1	TRBD2	.	TGCAGTGCTAGTAATATGGCGAGCGGGGGTCCCTCGCAGTTCTTC	CSASNMASGGPSQFF
TRBV6-1	TRBJ1-1	TRBD1	.	TGTGCCAGCAGTGAACGGCCGACAGGGAGGAACACTGAAGCTTTCTTT	CASSERPTGRNTEAFF
TRBV24-1	TRBJ1-2	.	few	TGTGCCACCGGAGCCCCATCCTATGGCTACACCTTC	CATGAPSYGYTF
TRBV27	TRBJ2-3	TRBD1	once	TGTGCCAGCAGTTCAACAGGGGGTCTTCTCCTAGATACGCAGTATTTT	CASSSTGGLLLDTQYF
TRBV24-1	TRBJ2-1	.	.	TGTGCCACCAGTGATTCGGGGTTCAATGAGCAGTTCTTC	CATSDSGFNEQFF
TRBV7-2	TRBJ1-3	.	.	TGTGCCAGCAGCTTAGACAGGGTAATCGGAAACACCATATATTTT	CASSLDRVIGNTIYF
TRBV4-1	TRBJ2-7	.	.	TGCGCCAGCAGCCACCCCGGGGGAGGCTACGAGCAGTACTTC	CASSHPGGGYEQYF
TRBV12-3/TRBV12-4	TRBJ1-3	.	.	TGTGCCAGCAGTTACAGCCCTGGAAACACCATATATTTT	CASSYSPGNTIYF
TRBV24-1	TRBJ2-1	TRBD1	once	TGTGCCACCAGTGATAGGGTGACAGGGCCTAGACGCTCCTACAATGAGCAGTTCTTC	CATSDRVTGPRRSYNEQFF
TRBV18	TRBJ1-6	.	.	TGTGCCAGCTCACCAGGCCCAGGGGCCTCCTATAATTCACCCCTCCACTTT	CASSPGPGASYNSPLHF
TRBV9	TRBJ2-3	TRBD2	once	TGTGCCAGCAGCCGGGGCGGGGGGGCTTCAGATACGCAGTATTTT	CASSRGGGASDTQYF
TRBV30	TRBJ1-2	.	.	TGTGCCTGGTCTGCAGGGAAGGGCTATGGCTACACCTTC	CAWSAGKGYGYTF
TRBV11-2	TRBJ2-5	TRBD2	once	TGTGCCAGCAGCCGAAGGGAGGGGACGGTGAATGGGACCCAGTACTTC	CASSRREGTVNGTQYF
TRBV30	TRBJ2-2	.	few	TGTGCCTGGAAACAGGGTCCGAACACCGGGGAGCTGTTTTTT	CAWKQGPNTGELFF
TRBV5-1	TRBJ1-1	.	.	TGCGCCAGCAGCTTGGGGGTTCTAGGGGGTCCTGAAGCTTTCTTT	CASSLGVLGGPEAFF
TRBV7-6	TRBJ2-3	.	once	TGTGCCAGCAGCTTAGAGAGGGATACGCAGTATTTT	CASSLERDTQYF
TRBV10-3	TRBJ2-7	.	.	TGTGCCATCAGTAAAACCCAGGGGTCGGAAACCTACGAGCAGTACTTC	CAISKTQGSETYEQYF
TRBV5-1	TRBJ1-1	.	.	TGCGCCAGCAGCTTGGACAGGACGAACACTGAAGCTTTCTTT	CASSLDRTNTEAFF
TRBV7-2	TRBJ1-1	TRBD1	.	TGTGCCAGCAGCCTGTGGACAGGAGGAAAAACTGAAGCTTTCTTT	CASSLWTGGKTEAFF
TRBV7-9	TRBJ1-5	TRBD1	.	TGTGCCAGCAGCTCTATCGGACAGGAGCCGAATCAGCCCCAGCATTTT	CASSSIGQEPNQPQHF
TRBV6-5	TRBJ2-5	TRBD2	.	TGTGCCAGCAGTTACTCCGCAGCGGGGGGGGAGACCCAGTACTTC	CASSYSAAGGETQYF
TRBV19	TRBJ1-5	.	.	TGTGCCAGTAGTATTACGGGTCTTCGACCAAGCAATCAGCCCCAGCATTTT	CASSITGLRPSNQPQHF
TRBV10-3	TRBJ1-2	.	.	TGTGCCATCAGCCAGCCCGGGGGACCTCGGTATGGCTACACCTTC	CAISQPGGPRYGYTF
TRBV6-1	TRBJ2-1	.	.	TGTGCCAGCAGTGACAGGCCAGAATCCTACAATGAGCAGTTCTTC	CASSDRPESYNEQFF